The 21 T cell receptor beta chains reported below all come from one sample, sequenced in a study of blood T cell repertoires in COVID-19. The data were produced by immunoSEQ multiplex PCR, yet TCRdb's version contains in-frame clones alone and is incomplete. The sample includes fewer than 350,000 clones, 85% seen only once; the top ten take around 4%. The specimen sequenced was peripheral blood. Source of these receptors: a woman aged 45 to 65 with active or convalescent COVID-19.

In nucleotides, the CDR3 is TGCGCCAGCAGCCAAGGTGGTCTAGCGGGGGAGACCCAGTACTTC. It is translated as CASSQGGLAGETQYF. The rearrangement links TRBV4-1 to TRBJ2-5, with 9 bases identical to TRBD2. Unmatched junction bases numbered 5, after V lost 1 base and J lost 5 bases. From germline, CDR1 is MGHRA and CDR2 YSYEKL. This CDR3 region has 15 residues.

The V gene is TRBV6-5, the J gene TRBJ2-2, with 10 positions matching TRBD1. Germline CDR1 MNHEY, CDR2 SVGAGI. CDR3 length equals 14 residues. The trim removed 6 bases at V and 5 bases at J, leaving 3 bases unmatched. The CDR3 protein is CASRRTGGTGELFF. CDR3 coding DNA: TGTGCCAGCAGGAGGACAGGGGGAACCGGGGAGCTGTTTTTT.

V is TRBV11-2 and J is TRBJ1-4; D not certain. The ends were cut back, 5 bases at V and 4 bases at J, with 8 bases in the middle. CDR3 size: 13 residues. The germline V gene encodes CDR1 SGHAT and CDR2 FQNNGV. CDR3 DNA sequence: TGTGCCAGCAGCCGCGGCTATAATGAAAAACTGTTTTTT. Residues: CASSRGYNEKLFF. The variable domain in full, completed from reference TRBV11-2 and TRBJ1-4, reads EAGVAQSPRYKIIEKRQSVAFWCNPISGHATLYWYQQILGQGPKLLIQFQNNGVVDDSQLPKDRFSAERLKGVDSTLKIQPAKLEDSAVYLCASSRGYNEKLFFGSGTQLSVL.

This chain's CDR3 is CASSLGGQGTSYGYTF. The CDR3 bases are TGCGCCAGCAGCTTGGGGGGACAGGGGACGAGCTATGGCTACACCTTC. This rearrangement joins TRBV5-1 to TRBJ1-2; 10 bases are a match to TRBD1. CDR1 and CDR2 (germline): SGHRS, YFSETQ. This CDR3 region has 16 residues. The J segment lost 4 bases and the V segment lost 0 bases, leaving 6 bases of the junction unmatched.

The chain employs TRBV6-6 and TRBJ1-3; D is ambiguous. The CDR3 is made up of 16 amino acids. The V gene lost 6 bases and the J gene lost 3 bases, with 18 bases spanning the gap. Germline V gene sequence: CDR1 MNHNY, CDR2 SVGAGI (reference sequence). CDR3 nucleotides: TGTGCCAGCAGCTACCCGGGGAAGGGTGATGGAAACACCATATATTTT. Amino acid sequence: CASSYPGKGDGNTIYF.

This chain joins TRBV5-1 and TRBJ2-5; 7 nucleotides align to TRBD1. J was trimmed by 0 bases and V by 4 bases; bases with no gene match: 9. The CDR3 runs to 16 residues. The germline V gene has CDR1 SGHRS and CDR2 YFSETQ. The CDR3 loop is CASSRDSALYQETQYF. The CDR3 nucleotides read TGCGCCAGCAGCAGGGACAGTGCCCTGTACCAAGAGACCCAGTACTTC.

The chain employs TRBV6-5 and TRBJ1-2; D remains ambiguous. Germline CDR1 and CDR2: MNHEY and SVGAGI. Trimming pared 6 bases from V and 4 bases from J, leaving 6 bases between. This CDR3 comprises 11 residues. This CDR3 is CASSPGYGYTF. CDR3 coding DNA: TGTGCCAGCAGCCCCGGCTATGGCTACACCTTC.

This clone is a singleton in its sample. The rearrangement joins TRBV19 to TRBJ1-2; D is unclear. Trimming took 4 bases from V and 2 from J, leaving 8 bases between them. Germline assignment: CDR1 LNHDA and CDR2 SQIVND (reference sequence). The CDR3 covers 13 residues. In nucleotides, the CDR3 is TGTGCCAGTAGTACCGGGTTGAACTATGGCTACACCTTC. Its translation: CASSTGLNYGYTF.

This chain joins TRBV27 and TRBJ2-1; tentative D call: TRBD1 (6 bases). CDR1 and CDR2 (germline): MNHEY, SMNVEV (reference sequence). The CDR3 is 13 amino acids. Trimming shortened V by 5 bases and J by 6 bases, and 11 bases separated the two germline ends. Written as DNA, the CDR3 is TGTGCCAGCAGTCTAGGGACAATCAATGAGCAGTTCTTC. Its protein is CASSLGTINEQFF.

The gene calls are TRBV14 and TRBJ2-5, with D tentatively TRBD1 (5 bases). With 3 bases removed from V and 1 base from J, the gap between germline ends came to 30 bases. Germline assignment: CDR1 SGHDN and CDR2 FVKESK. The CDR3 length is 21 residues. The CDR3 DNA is TGTGCCAGCAGCCACACTAACAGGAGACCCATCATCAAGAAGACCCAAGAGACCCAGTACTTC. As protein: CASSHTNRRPIIKKTQETQYF.

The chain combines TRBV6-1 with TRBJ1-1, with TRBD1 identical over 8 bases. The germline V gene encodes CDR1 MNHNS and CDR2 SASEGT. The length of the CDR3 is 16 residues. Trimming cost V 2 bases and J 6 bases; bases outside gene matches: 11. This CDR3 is CASSERPGGAAAEAFF. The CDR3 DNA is TGTGCCAGCAGTGAAAGGCCAGGGGGCGCTGCGGCTGAAGCTTTCTTT.

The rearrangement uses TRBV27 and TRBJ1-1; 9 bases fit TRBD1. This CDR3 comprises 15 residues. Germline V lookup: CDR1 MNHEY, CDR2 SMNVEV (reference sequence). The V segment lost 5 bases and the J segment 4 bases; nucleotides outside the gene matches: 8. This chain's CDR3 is CASSPPGQGSTEAFF. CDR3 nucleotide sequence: TGTGCCAGCAGTCCCCCCGGACAGGGGAGCACTGAAGCTTTCTTT.

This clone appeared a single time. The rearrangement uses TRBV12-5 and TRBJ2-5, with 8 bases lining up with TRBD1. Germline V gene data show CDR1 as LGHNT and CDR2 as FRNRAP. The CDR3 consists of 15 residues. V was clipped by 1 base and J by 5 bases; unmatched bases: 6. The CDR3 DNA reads TGTGCTAGTGGTTTGGACCAGGGGGCTGGGGAGACCCAGTACTTC. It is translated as CASGLDQGAGETQYF.

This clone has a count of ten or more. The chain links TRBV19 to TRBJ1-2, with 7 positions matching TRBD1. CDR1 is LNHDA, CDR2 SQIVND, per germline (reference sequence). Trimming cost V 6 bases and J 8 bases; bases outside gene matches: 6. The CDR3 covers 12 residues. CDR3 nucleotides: TGTGCCAGTAGGGATCAGGGGGTCGGCTACACCTTC. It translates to CASRDQGVGYTF.

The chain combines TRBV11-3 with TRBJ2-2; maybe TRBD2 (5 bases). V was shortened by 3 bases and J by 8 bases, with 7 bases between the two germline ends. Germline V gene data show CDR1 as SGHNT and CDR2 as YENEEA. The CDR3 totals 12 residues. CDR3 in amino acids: CASSLDSGELFF. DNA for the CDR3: TGTGCCAGCAGCTTGGACTCGGGGGAGCTGTTTTTT.

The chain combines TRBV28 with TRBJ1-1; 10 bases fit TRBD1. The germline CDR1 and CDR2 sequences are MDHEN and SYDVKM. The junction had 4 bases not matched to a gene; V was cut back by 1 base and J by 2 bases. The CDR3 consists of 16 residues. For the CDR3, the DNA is TGTGCCAGCAGTTTATACGGGACAGGGGTAAACACTGAAGCTTTCTTT. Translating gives CASSLYGTGVNTEAFF.

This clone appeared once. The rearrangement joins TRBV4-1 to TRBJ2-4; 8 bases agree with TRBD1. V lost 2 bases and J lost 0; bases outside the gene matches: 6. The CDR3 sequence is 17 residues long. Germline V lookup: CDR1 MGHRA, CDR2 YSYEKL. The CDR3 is CASSQPGQVLAKNIQYF. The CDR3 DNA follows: TGCGCCAGCAGCCAACCGGGACAGGTTCTAGCCAAAAACATTCAGTACTTC.

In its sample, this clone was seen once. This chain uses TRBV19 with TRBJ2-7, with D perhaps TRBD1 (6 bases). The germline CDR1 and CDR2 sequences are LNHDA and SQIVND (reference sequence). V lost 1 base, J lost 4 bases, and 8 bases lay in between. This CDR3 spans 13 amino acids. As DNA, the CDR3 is TGTGCCAGTAGTATAGTAACAGGGTACGAGCAGTACTTC. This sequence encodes CASSIVTGYEQYF.

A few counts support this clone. The chain's CDR3 is CSVAKPGGISYGYTF. As DNA, the CDR3 is TGCAGCGTTGCTAAGCCAGGGGGCATCTCCTATGGCTACACCTTC. The chain couples TRBV29-1 to TRBJ1-2, with 8 bases that match TRBD1. CDR3 length: 15 residues. Germline trimming cut 4 bases from V and 4 bases from J; bases unmatched to any gene: 11. Germline V gives CDR1 SQVTM, CDR2 ANQGSEA.

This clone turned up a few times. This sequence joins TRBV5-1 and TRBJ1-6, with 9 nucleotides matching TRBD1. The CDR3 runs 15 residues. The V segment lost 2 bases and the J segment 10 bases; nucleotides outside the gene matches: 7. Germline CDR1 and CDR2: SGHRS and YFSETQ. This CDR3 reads CASSFYGQGSSPLHF. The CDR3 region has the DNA TGCGCCAGCAGCTTCTATGGACAGGGGTCGTCACCCCTCCACTTT.

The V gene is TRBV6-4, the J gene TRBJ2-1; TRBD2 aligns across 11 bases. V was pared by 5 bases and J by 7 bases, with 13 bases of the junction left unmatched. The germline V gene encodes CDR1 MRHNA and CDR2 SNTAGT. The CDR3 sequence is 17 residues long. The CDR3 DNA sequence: TGTGCCAGCAGTCATCCCCTACTAGCGGGAGTGGGTAATGAGCAGTTCTTC. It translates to CASSHPLLAGVGNEQFF.